The 15 T cell receptor beta chains below come from one sample, sequenced in a study of control samples from healthy donors and cancer patients. Only in-frame clones appear in the TCRdb table, and some are missing; sequencing was by immunoSEQ multiplex PCR. This sample yields about 110,000 clones, of which approximately 90% are seen a single time; 17% belongs to the top ten. Material: blood. All receptors derive from a woman between 50 and 59 years old in good health.

J is TRBJ2-3 and V is TRBV6-5; D uncertain. Per germline, CDR1 MNHEY and CDR2 SVGAGI. The CDR3 runs 13 residues. Between the trimmed V and J ends, which lost 6 bases and 2 bases, there was a span of 9 bases. CDR3 in DNA: TGTGCCAGCAGAAGGGATTCCACAGATACGCAGTATTTT. Translation: CASRRDSTDTQYF.

The chain combines TRBV30 with TRBJ2-5, with 8 bases aligning to TRBD1. Germline V gene data show CDR1 as GTSNPN and CDR2 as SVGIG (reference sequence). This CDR3 has 17 amino acids. V shed 7 bases and J 5 bases; nucleotides not matched to a gene: 21. CDR3 coding DNA: TGTGCCTCCCAAAGGGGACAGGCTTTTTCGCTACTGGAGACCCAGTACTTC. Translating it yields CASQRGQAFSLLETQYF.

As regards this clone: The junction does not match germline at one end; this may be a read error. The chain is built from TRBV7-2 and TRBJ2-2; D gene uncertain. Per germline, CDR1 SGHTA and CDR2 FQGNSA. The CDR3 is 15 amino acids. The DNA for the CDR3 is TGTGCCAGCAGCTTCGAGACTGCGAATACCGGGGAGCTGTTTTTT. As protein: CASSFETANTGELFF.

This clone was seen a single time. The rearrangement links TRBV30 to TRBJ1-5, with 10 positions matching TRBD1. Germline assignment: CDR1 GTSNPN and CDR2 SVGIG (reference sequence). J was trimmed by 6 bases and V by 2 bases; bases with no gene match: 7. The CDR3 length is 15 residues. The DNA of the CDR3 is TGTGCCTGGAGTCCGGACAGGGGGATCGGTCAGCCCCAGCATTTT. It translates to CAWSPDRGIGQPQHF.

The chain couples TRBV5-6 to TRBJ1-2; D call uncertain. The V gene lost 0 bases and the J gene lost 0 bases, with 9 bases spanning the gap. The CDR3 is 15 amino acids. The V gene's germline CDR1 is SGHDT and CDR2 YYEEEE. The CDR3, as DNA: TGTGCCAGCAGCTTGGAAGCCTTAGCTAACTATGGCTACACCTTC. Translation gives CASSLEALANYGYTF.

The DNA for the CDR3 is TGTGCCAGTAGTATAGATTTCAGACCGTCTAACTATGGCTACACCTTC. The encoded protein is CASSIDFRPSNYGYTF. The rearrangement joins TRBV19 to TRBJ1-2; D gene ambiguous. Germline CDR1 and CDR2: LNHDA and SQIVND (reference sequence). CDR3 size: 16 residues. V was shortened by 0 bases and J by 0 bases, with 11 bases between the two germline ends. Complete variable domain (other parts from reference TRBV19 and TRBJ1-2): DGGITQSPKYLFRKEGQNVTLSCEQNLNHDAMYWYRQDPGQGLRLIYYSQIVNDFQKGDIAEGYSVSREKKESFPLTVTSAQKNPTAFYLCASSIDFRPSNYGYTFGSGTRLTVV.

The chain combines TRBV3-1 (or the pseudogene TRBV3-2) with TRBJ1-2, with a weak D call TRBD1 (5 bases). Germline V gene data show CDR1 as LGHDT and CDR2 as YNNKEL (reference sequence). CDR3 length: 14 residues. V dropped 1 base and J dropped 4 bases, with 10 bases sitting between them. This CDR3 reads CASSQAGGTYGYTF. The CDR3 DNA is TGTGCCAGCAGCCAAGCGGGAGGGACCTATGGCTACACCTTC.

In its sample, this clone was seen a few times. The chain carries TRBV30 and TRBJ2-1; D ambiguous. Germline V lookup: CDR1 GTSNPN, CDR2 SVGIG (reference sequence). This CDR3 spans 13 amino acids. Trimming took 1 base from V and 10 from J, leaving 14 bases between them. The DNA for the CDR3 is TGTGCCTGGAGTGCACGACTGACCTCAGAGCAGTTCTTC. It codes for CAWSARLTSEQFF.

This chain connects TRBV5-1 to TRBJ1-3; D not resolved. Germline V gene sequence: CDR1 SGHRS, CDR2 YFSETQ. CDR3 size: 14 residues. Deletions cut 1 base from V and 3 bases from J, with 8 bases between. The CDR3 DNA sequence: TGCGCCAGCAGCTTGAATGCAGGTGGAAACACCATATATTTT. Its translation: CASSLNAGGNTIYF.

In nucleotides, the CDR3 is TGTGCCAGCAGCGCCTCCGGGACAGGGGTCACCGGGGAGCTGTTTTTT. Encoded protein: CASSASGTGVTGELFF. The chain is built from TRBV11-3 and TRBJ2-2, with 10 bases lining up with TRBD1. Germline CDR1 reads SGHNT; CDR2 reads YENEEA. The CDR3 sequence is 16 residues long. Unmatched junction bases numbered 7, after V lost 5 bases and J lost 4 bases.

The chain employs TRBV18 and TRBJ1-6; 11 bases map to TRBD1. J lost 5 bases, V lost 4 bases, and 7 bases had no gene match. CDR1 KGHSH and CDR2 LQKENI come from the germline V gene. This CDR3 contains 17 residues. The CDR3 DNA is TGTGCCAGCTCACTCTTGGAGGGACAGGGGGATAATTCACCCCTCCACTTT. Translation: CASSLLEGQGDNSPLHF.

The chain carries TRBV7-3 and TRBJ2-1; 8 nucleotides align to TRBD1. The germline V gene encodes CDR1 SGHTA and CDR2 FQGTGA. The CDR3 extends over 16 amino acids. Unmatched junction bases numbered 13, after V lost 5 bases and J lost 7 bases. CDR3 amino acids: CASSPIRGRMGNEQFF. As DNA, the CDR3 is TGTGCCAGCAGCCCGATCAGGGGGCGGATGGGAAATGAGCAGTTCTTC.

The J gene is TRBJ1-5, the V gene TRBV10-2; TRBD1 is a possible D gene (5 bases). The germline CDR1 and CDR2 sequences are WSHSY and SAAADI. This CDR3 has 15 amino acids. V was pared by 2 bases and J by 5 bases, with 13 bases between. The CDR3 region is CASSEPPGTDQPQHF. The CDR3 coding sequence is TGCGCCAGCAGTGAGCCCCCGGGGACCGATCAGCCCCAGCATTTT.

The gene calls are TRBV7-8 and TRBJ1-2; no firm D call. Germline V gene sequence: CDR1 SGHVS, CDR2 FQNEAQ. The CDR3 sequence is 12 residues long. Trimming pared 2 bases from V and 7 bases from J, leaving 8 bases between. CDR3 sequence reads: CASSLILGGYTF. As DNA, the CDR3 is TGTGCCAGCAGCTTAATCCTCGGTGGCTACACCTTC.

With regard to this clone: At the DNA level, this CDR3 is encoded by other sequences in the same sample as well. V usage is TRBV2 and J usage is TRBJ1-1; TRBD1 aligns across 7 bases. The germline V gene has CDR1 SNHLY and CDR2 FYNNEI. V lost 6 bases, J lost 0 bases, and 4 bases stayed unmatched. CDR3 length: 14 residues. This CDR3 reads CASRRQGLNTEAFF. CDR3 bases: TGTGCCAGCAGAAGACAGGGCCTGAACACTGAAGCTTTCTTT.